These 32 T cell receptor beta chains came from one sample sequenced in a study of HIV-infected patients and healthy controls. The repertoire came from unfractionated whole blood and reflected all unsorted peripheral T cells. Reverse transcription used around 500 ng RNA and constant-region primers for alpha and beta. Using multiplexing indices, alpha and beta chain libraries were generated apart by chain-specific third strand synthesis. TCRdb ran MiXCR on the 5' RACE reads and lists one entry per CDR3 protein. The sample shows 8,000 to 10,000 distinct CDR3 sequences, roughly 8% of them seen only once. The source was blood, collected before antiretroviral therapy. These receptors were taken from an adult with HIV infection. The donor label of this sample is uncertain.

This clonotype was seen at least ten times. CDR3 in DNA: TGTGCCAGCCCCAAAACATTGGTCGTGGCAACCACCTGTGCTAGCACAGATACGCAGTATTTT. Protein sequence: CASPKTLVVATTCASTDTQYF. The rearrangement joins TRBV21-1 to TRBJ2-3. TRBV21-1 is reported as a pseudogene. The CDR3 consists of 21 residues.

This clonotype was found many times. This rearrangement joins TRBV7-2 to TRBJ2-2; D might be TRBD2 (5 bases). The V gene lost 5 bases and the J gene lost 5 bases, with 9 bases spanning the gap. The CDR3 loop spans 13 amino acids. CDR1 SGHTA and CDR2 FQGNSA come from the germline V gene. This chain's CDR3 is CASSRTLTGELFF. The CDR3 DNA reads TGTGCCAGCAGCCGGACTTTGACCGGGGAGCTGTTTTTT.

This clonotype is medium-sized (0.01 to 0.1%). The chain recombines TRBV20-1 with TRBJ2-4, with D unclear. CDR1 and CDR2 (germline): DFQATT, SNEGSKA (reference sequence). The CDR3 is 16 amino acids. V was cut by 0 bases and J by 1 base, with 13 bases left in between. DNA for the CDR3: TGCAGTGCTAGAGATCTCCGAACATATGCCAAAAACATTCAGTACTTC. Residues: CSARDLRTYAKNIQYF.

The chain links TRBV4-2 to TRBJ1-3; no definite D call. Trimming pared 1 base from V and 0 bases from J, leaving 10 bases between. In germline, CDR1 is LGHNA, CDR2 YNFKEQ. There are 16 residues in the CDR3. CDR3 region: CASSQVGGHSGNTIYF. The CDR3 DNA reads TGTGCCAGCAGCCAAGTTGGCGGGCACTCTGGAAACACCATATATTTT.

The chain uses TRBV5-1 and TRBJ2-1; 15 bases map to TRBD2. V was pared by 4 bases and J by 7 bases, with 15 bases of the junction left unmatched. Germline V gene data show CDR1 as SGHRS and CDR2 as YFSETQ. The CDR3 consists of 19 residues. The CDR3 DNA follows: TGCGCCAGCAGCCCCTGGGGACTAGCGGGAGGCCTCGGGGGGAATGAGCAGTTCTTC. This encodes CASSPWGLAGGLGGNEQFF.

This clonotype was seen many times. The chain has TRBV7-9 and TRBJ2-2, with a tentative D call TRBD2 (5 bases). The CDR3 is 15 amino acids. CDR1 and CDR2 (germline): SEHNR, FQNEAQ (reference sequence). Trimming took 1 base from V and 5 from J, leaving 11 bases between them. The CDR3 nucleotides are TGTGCCAGCAGCTTAGGGGAGATCGGGACCGGGGAGCTGTTTTTT. Protein sequence: CASSLGEIGTGELFF.

Many counts were recorded for this clonotype. The chain combines TRBV12-3 or TRBV12-4 with TRBJ1-2; 7 positions agree with TRBD1. After removal of 4 bases from V and 10 bases from J, the junction contained 3 bases not matched to a gene. The CDR3 has 11 residues. The CDR3 loop is CASSSTGNYTF. The CDR3 region has the DNA TGTGCCAGCAGTTCGACAGGGAACTACACCTTC.

By share of the sample, this clonotype is medium-sized. V is TRBV5-1 and J is TRBJ2-7; perhaps TRBD1 as D (5 bases). Germline values: CDR1 SGHRS, CDR2 YFSETQ. The CDR3 has 13 residues. Deletions cut 0 bases from V and 5 bases from J, with 9 bases between. The DNA of the CDR3 is TGCGCCAGCAGCTTGGAGGGGTCCCACGAGCAGTACTTC. Translation: CASSLEGSHEQYF.

At least ten counts were recorded for this clonotype. CDR3 sequence reads: CASSQVPFSIGTGKNIQYF. The CDR3 DNA follows: TGCGCCAGCAGCCAAGTCCCATTTAGCATCGGGACAGGGAAAAACATTCAGTACTTC. The V call is TRBV4-1, the J call TRBJ2-4; TRBD1 agrees at 9 bases. The V gene's germline CDR1 is MGHRA and CDR2 YSYEKL. The V and J ends lost 1 base and 4 bases, in that order; junction bases with no gene match: 14. This CDR3 is 19 amino acids long.

This clonotype was detected many times. The rearrangement links TRBV12-3 or TRBV12-4 to TRBJ2-1, with 8 bases lining up with TRBD1. CDR3 length: 16 residues. V gave up 5 bases and J gave up 2 bases; unmatched junction bases: 8. The DNA for the CDR3 is TGTGCCAGCAGTCCCCCGGACAGGGCTCCCTACAATGAGCAGTTCTTC. Its protein is CASSPPDRAPYNEQFF.

This clonotype was observed many times. The J gene is TRBJ2-1, the V gene TRBV20-1; no reliable D call. V lost 3 bases and J 7 bases, leaving 10 bases between the germline ends. The germline V gene encodes CDR1 DFQATT and CDR2 SNEGSKA (reference sequence). This CDR3 is 12 amino acids long. The CDR3 is CSASKGRNEQFF. CDR3 bases: TGCAGTGCTAGTAAGGGTCGAAATGAGCAGTTCTTC.

The table lists this clonotype with many counts. J is TRBJ1-1 and V is TRBV20-1; D unclear. V was trimmed by 1 base and J by 0 bases, leaving 12 bases between them. This CDR3 contains 15 residues. The germline CDR1 and CDR2 sequences are DFQATT and SNEGSKA (reference sequence). The chain's CDR3 is CSARVWLEMNTEAFF. CDR3 coding DNA: TGCAGTGCTAGAGTTTGGCTGGAAATGAACACTGAAGCTTTCTTT.

Within the sample, this clonotype is medium-sized. This chain joins TRBV12-3 or TRBV12-4 and TRBJ2-3; D remains unclear. The V and J ends lost 2 bases and 0 bases respectively, with 3 bases between them. The CDR3 has 13 amino acids. Written as DNA, the CDR3 is TGTGCCAGCAGTTTATCCAGCACAGATACGCAGTATTTT. Its translation is CASSLSSTDTQYF.

This clonotype was observed a handful of times. The chain employs TRBV15 and TRBJ1-5, with 7 bases that match TRBD1. CDR1 is LNHNV, CDR2 YYDKDF, per germline (reference sequence). Trimming at V came to 3 bases and at J to 7 bases, leaving 6 bases not matched to a gene. The CDR3 consists of 14 residues. CDR3 nucleotides: TGTGCCACCAGCAGTAAGGCGGGACAGCAGCCCCAGCATTTT. Amino acid sequence: CATSSKAGQQPQHF.

This clonotype was picked up many times. The chain joins TRBV7-9 to TRBJ2-7; a weak D match, TRBD2 (5 bases). The CDR3 runs to 14 residues. Deletions cut 0 bases from V and 2 bases from J, with 8 bases between. The V gene's germline CDR1 is SEHNR and CDR2 FQNEAQ (reference sequence). This CDR3 reads CASSLALATYEQYF. CDR3 DNA: TGTGCCAGCAGCTTAGCCCTAGCCACCTACGAGCAGTACTTC.

The rearrangement uses TRBV5-1 and TRBJ2-6; D not resolved. This CDR3 has 15 residues. Trimming cost V 1 base and J 0 bases, with 5 bases left between them. CDR1 and CDR2 from the germline V gene are SGHRS and YFSETQ. This chain's CDR3 is CASSLQHSGANVLTF. DNA of the CDR3: TGCGCCAGCAGCTTGCAGCACTCTGGGGCCAACGTCCTGACTTTC.

This clonotype has ten or more counts. The chain carries TRBV6-1 and TRBJ2-3; 8 positions agree with TRBD1. The V gene end was trimmed by 11 bases and the J gene end by 3 bases; junction bases not matched to a gene: 10. The CDR3 sequence is 14 residues long. The germline gives CDR1 MNHNS, CDR2 SASEGT. The DNA of the CDR3 is TGTGCCGGGAAACAGGGGGAGTTGACAGATACGCAGTATTTT. This encodes CAGKQGELTDTQYF.

This clonotype was counted ten times or more. The rearrangement links TRBV19 to TRBJ2-1; D gene ambiguous. Trimming took off 3 bases at V and 7 bases at J, with 7 bases between the two ends. Germline CDR1 LNHDA, CDR2 SQIVND (reference sequence). This CDR3 has 12 amino acids. DNA of the CDR3: TGTGCCAGTAGTATTGGCGGTAATGAGCAGTTCTTC. The encoded protein is CASSIGGNEQFF.

This clonotype was found many times. This chain joins TRBV5-1 and TRBJ2-7, with a weak D call TRBD2 (6 bases). V gave up 5 bases and J gave up 4 bases, with 7 bases separating them. The germline V gene encodes CDR1 SGHRS and CDR2 YFSETQ. CDR3 length: 11 amino acids. CDR3 bases: TGCGCCAGCAGTGGGGGGTACGAGCAGTACTTC. Translation: CASSGGYEQYF.

In its sample, this clonotype was seen once. A clone one base away is much larger, so this may be a read error. V is TRBV19 and J is TRBJ2-4, with a possible D match to TRBD2 (6 bases). The CDR3 is 11 residues long. Germline V gives CDR1 LNHDA, CDR2 SQIVND (reference sequence). The CDR3 nucleotides are TGTGCCTGTAGTAAGGGACTCATTCAGTACTTC. Amino acids: CACSKGLIQYF. The whole variable domain, remainder taken from reference TRBV19 and TRBJ2-4, is DGGITQSPKYLFRKEGQNVTLSCEQNLNHDAMYWYRQDPGQGLRLIYYSQIVNDFQKGDIAEGYSVSREKKESFPLTVTSAQKNPTAFYLCACSKGLIQYFGAGTRLSVL.

There are many counts of this clonotype. The V gene is TRBV5-1, the J gene TRBJ1-6; D remains unclear. Trimming pared 0 bases from V and 6 bases from J, leaving 10 bases between. Germline lookup yields CDR1 SGHRS and CDR2 YFSETQ. CDR3 length: 15 residues. The CDR3 nucleotides read TGCGCCAGCAGCTTGGCTACTGGGATTAATTCACCCCTCCACTTT. Protein product: CASSLATGINSPLHF.

In its sample, this clonotype is medium-sized. The V call is TRBV7-9, the J call TRBJ1-2, with a weak D call TRBD1 (6 bases). The CDR3 extends over 15 amino acids. Looked up from germline, CDR1 is SEHNR and CDR2 is FQNEAQ (reference sequence). V was clipped by 4 bases and J by 3 bases, with 15 bases between them. The chain's CDR3 is CASSSYLTGDYGYTF. The CDR3 nucleotides read TGTGCCAGCAGCTCATACCTGACAGGAGACTATGGCTACACCTTC.

The table lists this clonotype with many counts. The V gene is TRBV7-9, the J gene TRBJ2-7; TRBD2 matches 9 bases. Trimming took 1 base from V and 6 from J; bases not matched to a gene: 7. Germline V gene sequence: CDR1 SEHNR, CDR2 FQNEAQ (reference sequence). This CDR3 contains 15 residues. CDR3 residues: CASSLVVASGIEQYF. As DNA, the CDR3 is TGTGCCAGCAGCTTAGTGGTCGCTAGCGGGATCGAGCAGTACTTC. The entire variable domain, with the rest obtained from reference TRBV7-9 and TRBJ2-7, is as follows: DTGVSQNPRHKITKRGQNVTFRCDPISEHNRLYWYRQTLGQGPEFLTYFQNEAQLEKSRLLSDRFSAERPKGSFSTLEIQRTEQGDSAMYLCASSLVVASGIEQYFGPGTRLTVT.

This clonotype was counted only a few times. This chain joins TRBV4-2 and TRBJ1-3, with a weak D call TRBD1 (6 bases). Germline V gives CDR1 LGHNA, CDR2 YNFKEQ. V was clipped by 0 bases and J by 4 bases, with 25 bases between them. The CDR3 length is 20 residues. CDR3 nucleotide sequence: TGTGCCAGCAGCCAAGAGTTGCCCCCCTCGGGGGGCCCTAGAGGAAACACCATATATTTT. Protein product: CASSQELPPSGGPRGNTIYF.

This clonotype was seen ten or more times. J is TRBJ1-5 and V is TRBV20-1; D is uncertain. Germline V gives CDR1 DFQATT, CDR2 SNEGSKA (reference sequence). Trimming removed 0 bases at V and 0 bases at J, with 12 bases between. The CDR3 contains 16 residues. The CDR3 DNA follows: TGCAGTGCTAGAGATATGCAGCTTTATAGCAATCAGCCCCAGCATTTT. This codes for CSARDMQLYSNQPQHF.

The table lists this clonotype with many counts. J is TRBJ2-7 and V is TRBV18, with 10 positions matching TRBD1. The V and J ends lost 6 bases and 6 bases, in that order; junction bases with no gene match: 14. Germline V gives CDR1 KGHSH, CDR2 LQKENI. The CDR3 spans 16 residues. The CDR3 DNA follows: TGTGCCAGCTCTACCAGAGGTAGACAGGGGGCATCCGAGCAGTACTTC. Its protein product is CASSTRGRQGASEQYF.

In this sample, this clonotype turned up many times. This rearrangement joins TRBV12-3 or TRBV12-4 to TRBJ2-3; 11 bases map to TRBD2. V trimming: 7 bases; J trimming: 2 bases; junction bases outside the gene matches: 29. This CDR3 has 23 residues. As DNA, the CDR3 is TGTGCCAGCACCACAGGGGGGGTCAGGCCCGGTCCTAGCGGGGGGTCTGACACAGATACGCAGTATTTT. It translates to CASTTGGVRPGPSGGSDTDTQYF.

J is TRBJ2-3 and V is TRBV27; 14 nucleotides line up with TRBD2. V lost 2 bases and J lost 6; bases outside the gene matches: 4. Germline CDR1 MNHEY, CDR2 SMNVEV (reference sequence). This CDR3 is built from 16 residues. CDR3 region: CASSLGGLAGVDTQYF. The CDR3, as DNA: TGTGCCAGCAGTTTAGGGGGACTAGCGGGAGTTGATACGCAGTATTTT.

This clonotype was detected many times. This chain connects TRBV10-3 to TRBJ2-5; D may correspond to TRBD1 or TRBD2 (6 bases each). Germline CDR1 ENHRY, CDR2 SYGVKD. The V gene lost 6 bases and the J gene lost 0 bases, with 17 bases spanning the gap. CDR3 length: 16 amino acids. The CDR3 spells CAIRGGWGPYQETQYF. CDR3 bases: TGTGCCATCAGGGGAGGTTGGGGGCCATACCAAGAGACCCAGTACTTC.

A few counts support this clonotype. The chain employs TRBV5-5 and TRBJ2-5, with 8 bases lining up with TRBD2. CDR3 size: 15 residues. Germline values: CDR1 SGHKS, CDR2 YYEKEE (reference sequence). The J segment lost 5 bases and the V segment lost 4 bases, leaving 10 bases of the junction unmatched. The CDR3 nucleotides are TGTGCCAGCAGCCCGATAGCGGGGATGGGGGAGACCCAGTACTTC. Translated: CASSPIAGMGETQYF.

There are many counts of this clonotype. The chain joins TRBV27 to TRBJ1-4; maybe TRBD1 (5 bases). This CDR3 is 16 amino acids long. Trimming stripped 5 bases from V and 7 bases from J, with 20 bases between. Germline values: CDR1 MNHEY, CDR2 SMNVEV (reference sequence). In DNA form, the CDR3 reads TGTGCCAGCAGTCGCGCACGGGGCTTGTACGGTGAAAAACTGTTTTTT. It codes for CASSRARGLYGEKLFF.

Many counts were recorded for this clonotype. The gene calls are TRBV6-1 and TRBJ1-2, with D unresolved. V was cut by 8 bases and J by 4 bases, with 17 bases left in between. The V gene's germline CDR1 is MNHNS and CDR2 SASEGT. This CDR3 has 14 amino acids. CDR3: CASAGRGPSYGYTF. Written as DNA, the CDR3 is TGTGCCAGCGCCGGGCGGGGTCCCTCCTATGGCTACACCTTC.